The 19 T cell receptor beta chains below were found in one sample sequenced in a study of T cells in Graves' hyperthyroidism and ophthalmopathy. The CDR3 regions of TCR beta were amplified from RNA transcripts. When the TCR CDR3 underwent first-round RT-PCR, the HTBI primer set was used. TCRdb redid the calling of the multiplex PCR reads with MiXCR, one entry per CDR3 protein. The data contain approximately 610,000 distinct CDR3 sequences, roughly 14% of them seen just once; the ten biggest clones take up over 3.5%. What was sequenced was blood. Receptor source: a woman aged 40 to 49 with Graves' ophthalmopathy.

The table lists this clonotype with many counts. This sequence joins TRBV29-1 and TRBJ1-2; possibly TRBD1 for D (5 bases). The CDR3 sequence is 13 residues long. The V gene's germline CDR1 is SQVTM and CDR2 ANQGSEA. Trimming left V 1 base short and J 4 bases short, with 10 bases between. In DNA form, the CDR3 reads TGCAGCGTTGAAGTCAGGGCGGGCTATGGCTACACCTTC. The encoded protein is CSVEVRAGYGYTF. The full variable domain, completed using reference TRBV29-1 and TRBJ1-2, is SAVISQKPSRDICQRGTSLTIQCQVDSQVTMMFWYRQQPGQSLTLIATANQGSEATYESGFVIDKFPISRPNLTFSTLTVSNMSPEDSSIYLCSVEVRAGYGYTFGSGTRLTVV.

This clonotype was seen ten or more times. This chain joins TRBV7-6 and TRBJ2-7; D may be TRBD2 (5 bases). Germline values: CDR1 SGHVS, CDR2 FNYEAQ. The CDR3 has 13 residues. V dropped 1 base and J dropped 10 bases, with 14 bases sitting between them. CDR3 bases: TGTGCCAGCAGCTTAGATTTTCGGGGAGAACAGTACTTC. It yields the protein CASSLDFRGEQYF.

This clonotype came up many times. The chain links TRBV5-1 to TRBJ1-1; D is possibly TRBD1 (6 bases). From germline, CDR1 is SGHRS and CDR2 YFSETQ. CDR3 length: 12 residues. The V gene lost 0 bases and the J gene lost 10 bases, with 10 bases spanning the gap. The CDR3 protein is CASSLEGRGAFF. CDR3 bases: TGCGCCAGCAGCTTGGAGGGCAGGGGAGCTTTCTTT.

A few counts support this clonotype. The genes are TRBV25-1 and TRBJ2-2; D is undetermined. Germline CDR1 and CDR2: MGHDK and SYGVNS. The CDR3 extends over 11 amino acids. Trimming stripped 7 bases from V and 5 bases from J, with 5 bases between. CDR3: CASMGTGELFF. The DNA for the CDR3 is TGTGCCAGCATGGGTACCGGGGAGCTGTTTTTT.

In this sample, this clonotype turned up many times. The J gene is TRBJ2-1, the V gene TRBV7-8; D might be TRBD2 (5 bases). V lost 1 base to trimming and J lost 3 bases, with 10 bases between them. CDR1 is SGHVS and CDR2 is FQNEAQ in the germline V gene. The CDR3 totals 15 residues. CDR3 sequence: CASSLGFGNYNEQFF. The CDR3 coding sequence is TGTGCCAGCAGCTTAGGGTTCGGGAACTACAATGAGCAGTTCTTC.

The chain carries TRBV6-1 and TRBJ2-2, with a possible D match to TRBD2 (6 bases). The germline V and J ends were trimmed by 7 bases and 9 bases, with 18 bases remaining between them. CDR1 and CDR2 (germline): MNHNS, SASEGT. The CDR3 totals 14 residues. This CDR3 is CASTQRGIVRELFF. The CDR3 nucleotides read TGTGCCAGCACCCAACGGGGGATTGTCCGGGAGCTGTTTTTT.

Ten or more counts support this clonotype. The V and J genes are TRBV6-1 and TRBJ1-1; 7 nucleotides match TRBD1. Germline V gene lookup returns CDR1 MNHNS and CDR2 SASEGT. The V segment lost 7 bases and the J segment 5 bases; nucleotides outside the gene matches: 10. The length of the CDR3 is 14 residues. The CDR3 bases are TGTGCCAGCAACCCGACAGGGCCCGGAACTGAAGCTTTCTTT. The encoded protein is CASNPTGPGTEAFF.

This clonotype was recorded many times. The genes are TRBV11-2 and TRBJ1-1; tentative D call: TRBD1 (5 bases). CDR3 length equals 14 residues. The germline V gene encodes CDR1 SGHAT and CDR2 FQNNGV. V gave up 3 bases and J gave up 6 bases, with 14 bases separating them. CDR3 sequence: CASSLGPGTSEAFF. CDR3 nucleotides: TGTGCCAGCAGCTTGGGCCCCGGGACCTCTGAAGCTTTCTTT.

The V call is TRBV27, the J call TRBJ2-2, with 8 bases matching TRBD2. V dropped 2 bases and J dropped 6; count of bases not matched to a gene: 5. The CDR3 spans 15 residues. CDR1 is MNHEY and CDR2 is SMNVEV in the germline V gene (reference sequence). CDR3 amino acids: CASSLASGWAGELFF. DNA for the CDR3: TGTGCCAGCAGTTTAGCTAGCGGGTGGGCCGGGGAGCTGTTTTTT.

This chain joins TRBV28 and TRBJ2-3, with D possibly being TRBD2 (7 bases). CDR3 size: 13 residues. CDR1 and CDR2 from the germline V gene are MDHEN and SYDVKM. V was clipped by 9 bases and J by 1 base, with 11 bases between them. The chain's CDR3 is CASLGGGTDTQYF. Written as DNA, the CDR3 is TGTGCCAGTCTAGGGGGGGGCACAGATACGCAGTATTTT.

This clonotype was detected many times. This rearrangement joins TRBV12-3 or TRBV12-4 to TRBJ1-2, with D tentatively TRBD1 (6 bases). The CDR3 length is 13 residues. Trimming cost V 2 bases and J 6 bases, with 10 bases left between them. This CDR3 reads CASSLLGANGYTF. In DNA form, the CDR3 reads TGTGCCAGCAGTTTATTGGGGGCGAATGGCTACACCTTC.

This rearrangement joins TRBV19 to TRBJ2-2, with TRBD2 matching 10 bases. Per germline, CDR1 LNHDA and CDR2 SQIVND (reference sequence). This CDR3 is 16 amino acids long. V trimming: 7 bases; J trimming: 6 bases; junction bases outside the gene matches: 11. In DNA form, the CDR3 reads TGTGCCAGTATGAAGCTAGCGGGAGTACGGGCCGGGGAGCTGTTTTTT. As protein: CASMKLAGVRAGELFF.

The sample holds many counts of this clonotype. The chain links TRBV5-6 to TRBJ1-1, with D possibly TRBD1 on 5 matching bases. The CDR3 has 15 residues. In germline, CDR1 is SGHDT, CDR2 YYEEEE. V was shortened by 0 bases and J by 3 bases, with 12 bases between the two germline ends. This CDR3 reads CASSLVGEGYTEAFF. The CDR3 nucleotides read TGTGCCAGCAGCTTGGTTGGGGAGGGGTACACTGAAGCTTTCTTT.

This clonotype was detected many times. The chain couples TRBV28 to TRBJ2-2, with a possible D match to TRBD1 (5 bases). V lost 6 bases, J lost 4 bases, and 9 bases lay in between. The CDR3 is 13 amino acids. CDR1 is MDHEN and CDR2 is SYDVKM in the germline V gene. DNA of the CDR3: TGTGCCAGCAGCAGGGTTTTCACCGGGGAGCTGTTTTTT. Translated, it gives CASSRVFTGELFF. Using reference TRBV28 and TRBJ2-2 for the parts outside the CDR3, the full variable domain is DVKVTQSSRYLVKRTGEKVFLECVQDMDHENMFWYRQDPGLGLRLIYFSYDVKMKEKGDIPEGYSVSREKKERFSLILESASTNQTSMYLCASSRVFTGELFFGEGSRLTVL.

This clonotype was picked up many times. One end of the junction varies from germline; a read error may be responsible. This chain links TRBV2 with TRBJ2-5; D unresolved. The CDR3 sequence is 11 residues long. Germline CDR1 and CDR2: SNHLY and FYNNEI. This CDR3 is CASSQGEIQYF. The CDR3 DNA is TGTGCCAGCAGCCAAGGAGAGATCCAGTACTTC. The full variable domain, rest sourced from reference TRBV2 and TRBJ2-5, is EPEVTQTPSHQVTQMGQEVILRCVPISNHLYFYWYRQILGQKVEFLVSFYNNEISEKSEIFDDQFSVERPDGSNFTLKIRSTKLEDSAMYFCASSQGEIQYFGPGTRLLVL.

The chain uses TRBV9 and TRBJ1-2; no firm D call. Trimming pared 0 bases from V and 3 bases from J, leaving 15 bases between. From germline, CDR1 is SGDLS and CDR2 YYNGEE. The length of the CDR3 is 16 residues. The CDR3 DNA is TGTGCCAGCAGCGTAGACCGAGGGCGCGGGGACTATGGCTACACCTTC. Translation: CASSVDRGRGDYGYTF.

This clonotype was detected a few times. A much larger clone lies one base from this, so it may be a read error. This chain uses TRBV15 with TRBJ2-5, with 7 nucleotides matching TRBD2. The CDR3 has 14 residues. Germline CDR1 and CDR2: LNHNV and YYDKDF (reference sequence). CDR3 in amino acids: CAASREGNLETQYF. CDR3 nucleotides: TGTGCCGCCAGCAGGGAGGGGAATTTGGAGACCCAGTACTTC.

This clonotype appeared many times. V is TRBV15 and J is TRBJ2-5, with 9 bases fitting TRBD2. The CDR3 extends over 15 amino acids. The germline CDR1 and CDR2 sequences are LNHNV and YYDKDF (reference sequence). J gave up 2 bases and V 3 bases, and 4 bases lay outside the gene matches. CDR3 DNA: TGTGCCACCAGCAGTTTAGCGGGAGTTCAAGAGACCCAGTACTTC. This translates into CATSSLAGVQETQYF.

The chain couples TRBV6-2 or TRBV6-3 to TRBJ2-5; 8 bases map to TRBD2. This CDR3 comprises 19 residues. V gave up 0 bases and J gave up 3 bases; unmatched junction bases: 15. The V gene's germline CDR1 is MNHEY and CDR2 SVGEGT. The CDR3 sequence: CASSYSNQPSGGRKETQYF. Here the CDR3 DNA reads TGTGCCAGCAGTTACTCGAACCAACCATCGGGAGGGAGAAAAGAGACCCAGTACTTC.